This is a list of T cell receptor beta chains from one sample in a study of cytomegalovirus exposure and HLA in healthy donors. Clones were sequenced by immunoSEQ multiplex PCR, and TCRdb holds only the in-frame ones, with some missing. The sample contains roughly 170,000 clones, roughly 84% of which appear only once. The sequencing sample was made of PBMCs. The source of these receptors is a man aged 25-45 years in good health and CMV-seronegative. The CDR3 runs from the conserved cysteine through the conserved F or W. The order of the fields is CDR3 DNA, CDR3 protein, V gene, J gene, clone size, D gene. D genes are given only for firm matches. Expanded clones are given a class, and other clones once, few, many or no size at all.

cdr3_nt: TGTGCCAGCAGCTTGGCCGAAGACAGCTCCTACGAGCAGTACTTC
cdr3_aa: CASSLAEDSSYEQYF
v_call: TRBV5-8
j_call: TRBJ2-7
clone_size: .
d_call: .

cdr3_nt: TGTGCCAGCAGCTCCCAGCGGGGGCCCTACGAGCAGTACTTC
cdr3_aa: CASSSQRGPYEQYF
v_call: TRBV7-2
j_call: TRBJ2-7
clone_size: .
d_call: TRBD2

cdr3_nt: TGTGCCAGCACCGAGACAGGGGTTTATATGGCTTTCTTT
cdr3_aa: CASTETGVYMAFF
v_call: TRBV28
j_call: TRBJ1-1
clone_size: few
d_call: TRBD1

cdr3_nt: TGCGCCAGCAGCTTGGACAGACAGAGGCAAGAGACCCAGTACTTC
cdr3_aa: CASSLDRQRQETQYF
v_call: TRBV5-1
j_call: TRBJ2-5
clone_size: .
d_call: .

cdr3_nt: TGTGCCAGCAGCTACGCAGGTAACACTGAAGCTTTCTTT
cdr3_aa: CASSYAGNTEAFF
v_call: TRBV6-5
j_call: TRBJ1-1
clone_size: .
d_call: .

cdr3_nt: TGTGCCAGCAGCCTCGGAGAGGGGGGGGAAAAACTGTTTTTT
cdr3_aa: CASSLGEGGEKLFF
v_call: TRBV6-5
j_call: TRBJ1-4
clone_size: few
d_call: .

cdr3_nt: TGTGCCAGCAGCCTCCTTACAGGGTATACTGAAGCTTTCTTT
cdr3_aa: CASSLLTGYTEAFF
v_call: TRBV5-6
j_call: TRBJ1-1
clone_size: once
d_call: .

cdr3_nt: TGTGCCAGCAGCCTTCTTCCGAGGGATGAGCAGTTCTTC
cdr3_aa: CASSLLPRDEQFF
v_call: TRBV4-2
j_call: TRBJ2-1
clone_size: .
d_call: .

cdr3_nt: TGTGCCAGCAGCTTAGCTGGGGGACAAATGAACACTGAAGCTTTCTTT
cdr3_aa: CASSLAGGQMNTEAFF
v_call: TRBV11-2
j_call: TRBJ1-1
clone_size: .
d_call: .

cdr3_nt: TGTGCCAGCAGTACCGGGACAGGGATTCACGAGCAGTACTTC
cdr3_aa: CASSTGTGIHEQYF
v_call: TRBV7-9
j_call: TRBJ2-7
clone_size: .
d_call: TRBD1

cdr3_nt: TGTGCCAGCAGCCAGAACGGTGGGGCGGGAGGAGAGACCCAGTACTTC
cdr3_aa: CASSQNGGAGGETQYF
v_call: TRBV7-2
j_call: TRBJ2-5
clone_size: .
d_call: TRBD2

cdr3_nt: TGTGCCAGCAGCCCTGCAGGGCGTGAGCAGTACTTC
cdr3_aa: CASSPAGREQYF
v_call: TRBV4-2
j_call: TRBJ2-7
clone_size: .
d_call: .

cdr3_nt: TGCGCCAGCGGATCAACCTCTAGCGGGCCCGTAAAGACCCAGTACTTC
cdr3_aa: CASGSTSSGPVKTQYF
v_call: TRBV10-2
j_call: TRBJ2-5
clone_size: .
d_call: TRBD2

cdr3_nt: TGTGCCTGGAGTGTTTGGGGAGACACTGAAGCTTTCTTT
cdr3_aa: CAWSVWGDTEAFF
v_call: TRBV30
j_call: TRBJ1-1
clone_size: .
d_call: .

cdr3_nt: TGTGCCAGCAGTTACAGACAGGGGGGCTATGGCTACACCTTC
cdr3_aa: CASSYRQGGYGYTF
v_call: TRBV6-6
j_call: TRBJ1-2
clone_size: .
d_call: TRBD1

cdr3_nt: TGTGCCAGCAGTTACTCGTCCAGGGGCGCCTACGAGCAGTACTTC
cdr3_aa: CASSYSSRGAYEQYF
v_call: TRBV6-5
j_call: TRBJ2-7
clone_size: .
d_call: .

cdr3_nt: TGCGCCAGCGGCCGCCGGCTAGCGGGCACAGATACGCAGTATTTT
cdr3_aa: CASGRRLAGTDTQYF
v_call: TRBV5-1
j_call: TRBJ2-3
clone_size: .
d_call: TRBD2

cdr3_nt: TGTGCCAGCAGCTTAGGACTAGCGAGACCCCAAGAGACCCAGTACTTC
cdr3_aa: CASSLGLARPQETQYF
v_call: TRBV7-7
j_call: TRBJ2-5
clone_size: .
d_call: TRBD2

cdr3_nt: TGTGCCAGTAGTAAACTTCTCGGTGAGACCCAGTACTTC
cdr3_aa: CASSKLLGETQYF
v_call: TRBV19
j_call: TRBJ2-5
clone_size: .
d_call: .

cdr3_nt: TGTGCCTGGAGCCCGACAGGGAACTATGGCTACACCTTC
cdr3_aa: CAWSPTGNYGYTF
v_call: TRBV30
j_call: TRBJ1-2
clone_size: .
d_call: TRBD1

cdr3_nt: TGCGCCAGCAGCTTGGACGAGGGTAACTATGGCTACACCTTC
cdr3_aa: CASSLDEGNYGYTF
v_call: TRBV5-1
j_call: TRBJ1-2
clone_size: .
d_call: .

cdr3_nt: TGTGCCAGCAGCTTAGCGATAAATAATTCACCCCTCCACTTT
cdr3_aa: CASSLAINNSPLHF
v_call: TRBV5-5
j_call: TRBJ1-6
clone_size: .
d_call: .

cdr3_nt: TGTGCCAGTAGTATGGCCCGTGGGGGGTCGTCAGGGTTGACGCAGTATTTT
cdr3_aa: CASSMARGGSSGLTQYF
v_call: TRBV19
j_call: TRBJ2-3
clone_size: once
d_call: .

cdr3_nt: TGCGCCAGCAGTCCCCCGGGACTAGCGGGAGGGGATGAGCAGTTCTTC
cdr3_aa: CASSPPGLAGGDEQFF
v_call: TRBV10-2
j_call: TRBJ2-1
clone_size: .
d_call: TRBD2

cdr3_nt: TGTGCCAGCAGCGTAGTTCATAATGAGCAGTTCTTC
cdr3_aa: CASSVVHNEQFF
v_call: TRBV9
j_call: TRBJ2-1
clone_size: .
d_call: .

cdr3_nt: TGTGCCAGCAGCTTTATCGGGACTTTATTAACGAATGAGCAGTTCTTC
cdr3_aa: CASSFIGTLLTNEQFF
v_call: TRBV12-1
j_call: TRBJ2-1
clone_size: .
d_call: .

cdr3_nt: TGTGCCAGCAGACCGACAGGGAAGGATGAGACCCAGTACTTC
cdr3_aa: CASRPTGKDETQYF
v_call: TRBV6-5
j_call: TRBJ2-5
clone_size: .
d_call: TRBD1